Below, 5 T cell receptor beta chains from the same sample are listed, as sequenced in a study of T cells in Graves' hyperthyroidism and ophthalmopathy. The source material, RNA transcripts, was used to amplify TCR beta CDR3 regions. TCR CDR3 underwent first-round RT-PCR with the HTBI primer set. TCRdb used MiXCR to reprocess the multiplex PCR reads, holding one entry per CDR3 protein. The sample contains approximately 640,000 distinct CDR3 sequences, approximately 15% of which appear only once. Sequencing was performed on blood. The source of these receptors is a man aged 45-60 years with Graves' hyperthyroidism.

This clonotype was counted ten times or more. V and J are TRBV7-9 and TRBJ1-6; 8 bases align to TRBD1. The CDR3 covers 14 residues. Looked up from germline, CDR1 is SEHNR and CDR2 is FQNEAQ (reference sequence). V lost 3 bases to trimming and J lost 10 bases; unmatched junction nucleotides: 5. The CDR3: CASSLDRAGSPLHF. The CDR3, as DNA: TGTGCCAGCAGCTTGGACAGGGCCGGATCACCCCTCCACTTT.

There are many counts of this clonotype. This chain connects TRBV5-1 to TRBJ1-4; no clear D gene. Germline lookup yields CDR1 SGHRS and CDR2 YFSETQ. Trimming removed 0 bases from V and 5 bases from J, with 5 bases in between. The length of the CDR3 is 13 residues. The CDR3 DNA is TGCGCCAGCAGCTTGGATCAAAATGAAAAACTGTTTTTT. This encodes CASSLDQNEKLFF.

Points on this clonotype: A clone one base away is much larger, so this may be a read error. The chain recombines TRBV7-3 with TRBJ2-7, with a tentative D call TRBD1 (7 bases). Germline CDR1 is SGHTA and CDR2 is FQGTGA. The CDR3 is made up of 18 amino acids. The CDR3 here is CASSEKIRRDRLSYEQHF. The CDR3 DNA reads TGTGCCAGCAGCGAAAAAATCCGGCGGGACAGACTTTCCTACGAGCAGCACTTC.

This clonotype was recorded many times. V and J are TRBV5-5 and TRBJ2-1; D unresolved. CDR1 SGHKS and CDR2 YYEKEE come from the germline V gene (reference sequence). Trimming left V 4 bases short and J 6 bases short, with 11 bases between. This CDR3 region has 13 residues. CDR3 residues: CASSPSTFNEQFF. In DNA form, the CDR3 reads TGTGCCAGCAGCCCGAGTACTTTCAATGAGCAGTTCTTC.

This clonotype was observed at least ten times. At one end, the junction sequence differs from germline, possibly due to a read error. The chain combines TRBV28 with TRBJ2-1, with 9 bases that match TRBD1. The CDR3 contains 15 residues. Germline V gene lookup returns CDR1 MDHEN and CDR2 SYDVKM. In DNA form, the CDR3 reads TGTGCCAGCAGGACCCGGGACAGGGTAACCAATGGGCAGTTCTTC. Its translation is CASRTRDRVTNGQFF.